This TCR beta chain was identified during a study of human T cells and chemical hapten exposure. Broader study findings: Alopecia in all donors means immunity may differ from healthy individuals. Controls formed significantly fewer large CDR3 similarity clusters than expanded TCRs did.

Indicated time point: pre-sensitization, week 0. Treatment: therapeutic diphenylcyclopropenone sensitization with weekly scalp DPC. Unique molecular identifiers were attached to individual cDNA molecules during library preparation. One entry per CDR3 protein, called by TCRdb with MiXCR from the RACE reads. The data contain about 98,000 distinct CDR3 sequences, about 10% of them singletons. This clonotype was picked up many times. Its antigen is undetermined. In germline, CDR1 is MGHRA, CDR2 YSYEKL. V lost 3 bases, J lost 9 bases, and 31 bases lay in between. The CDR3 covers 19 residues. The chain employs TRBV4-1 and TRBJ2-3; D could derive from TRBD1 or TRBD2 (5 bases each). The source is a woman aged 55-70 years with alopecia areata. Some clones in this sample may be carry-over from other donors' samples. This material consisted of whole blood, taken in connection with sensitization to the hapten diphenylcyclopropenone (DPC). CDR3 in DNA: TGCGCCAGCAGCCATAGGGTACGGGACGCCGCTGTTCGGGGAGAGACGCAGTATTTT. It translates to CASSHRVRDAAVRGETQYF.